This TCR beta chain was sequenced during a study of T-cell memory formation after mild COVID-19. Each CDR3 protein gets one entry after TCRdb re-called the 5' RACE reads with MiXCR. Of 110,000 to 150,000 distinct CDR3 sequences listed, about 25% were seen once; the top ten hold approximately 25%. In germline, CDR1 is GTSNPN, CDR2 SVGIG (reference sequence). With V trimmed by 5 bases and J by 4 bases, 8 bases remained unmatched. The length of the CDR3 is 14 residues. The origin of this receptor is an adult woman who had mild COVID-19 (a few samples of this study predate the infection). Cell type and time point are not known. Material for sequencing was PBMCs or a T cell subset sorted from them (not recorded which). The chain couples TRBV30 to TRBJ2-1, with 7 positions matching TRBD2. CDR3 residues: CAWAGVTQYNEQFF. In DNA form, the CDR3 reads TGTGCCTGGGCGGGAGTCACCCAATACAATGAGCAGTTCTTC. Full variable domain (remainder filled in from reference TRBV30 and TRBJ2-1): SQTIHQWPATLVQPVGSPLSLECTVEGTSNPNLYWYRQAAGRGLQLLFYSVGIGQISSEVPQNLSASRPQDRQFILSSKKLLLSDSGFYLCAWAGVTQYNEQFFGPGTRLTVL.